What follows is one T cell receptor (beta chain) and its context. Everyone who took part was about 18 to 89 years old, and they came from about two dozen US areas. Participants had their cohort set by participant-reported clinical history. The junction had 2 bases not matched to a gene; V was cut back by 7 bases and J by 6 bases. CDR1 and CDR2 from the germline V gene are MDHEN and SYDVKM. This CDR3 contains 12 residues. The data originate from a study of blood T cell repertoires in COVID-19. The data were produced by immunoSEQ multiplex PCR, yet TCRdb's version contains in-frame clones alone and is incomplete. The repertoire holds hundreds of thousands of clones, with roughly 90% as singletons.

The chain carries TRBV28 and TRBJ2-1, with 8 nucleotides matching TRBD2. The receptor comes from a woman aged 18-29 years with acute COVID-19. Input material: PBMCs or T cells enriched from blood (not recorded which). The DNA of the CDR3 is TGTGCCAGCACCGGGACTAGCAATGAGCAGTTCTTC. Protein product: CASTGTSNEQFF.